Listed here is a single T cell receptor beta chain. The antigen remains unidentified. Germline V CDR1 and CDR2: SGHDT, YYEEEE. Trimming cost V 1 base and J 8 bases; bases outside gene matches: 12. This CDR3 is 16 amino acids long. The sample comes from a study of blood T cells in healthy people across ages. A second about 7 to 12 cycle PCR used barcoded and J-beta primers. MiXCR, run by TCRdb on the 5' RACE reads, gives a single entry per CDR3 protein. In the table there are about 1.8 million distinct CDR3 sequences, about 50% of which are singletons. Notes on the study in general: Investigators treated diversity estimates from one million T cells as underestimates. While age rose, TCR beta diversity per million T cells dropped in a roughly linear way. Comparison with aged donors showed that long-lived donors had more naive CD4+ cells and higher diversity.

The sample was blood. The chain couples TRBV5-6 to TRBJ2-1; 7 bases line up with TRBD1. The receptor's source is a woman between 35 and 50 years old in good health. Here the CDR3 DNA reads TGTGCCAGCAGCTTGTTCGGACAGGCCAAATGGGATGAGCAGTTCTTC. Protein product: CASSLFGQAKWDEQFF.